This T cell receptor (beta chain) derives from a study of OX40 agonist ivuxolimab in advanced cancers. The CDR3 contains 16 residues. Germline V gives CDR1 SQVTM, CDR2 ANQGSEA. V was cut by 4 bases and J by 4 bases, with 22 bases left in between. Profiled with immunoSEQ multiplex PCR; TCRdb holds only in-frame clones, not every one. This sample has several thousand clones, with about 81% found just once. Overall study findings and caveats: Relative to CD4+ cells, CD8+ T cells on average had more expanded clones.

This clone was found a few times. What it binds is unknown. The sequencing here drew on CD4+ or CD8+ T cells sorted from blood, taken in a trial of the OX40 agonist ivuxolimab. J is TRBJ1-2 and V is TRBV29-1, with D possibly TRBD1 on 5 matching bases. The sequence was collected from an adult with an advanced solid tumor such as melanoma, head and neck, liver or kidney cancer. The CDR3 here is CSVVPPQGDLVYGYTF. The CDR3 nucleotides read TGCAGCGTTGTCCCCCCGCAGGGCGACTTGGTCTATGGCTACACCTTC.